This T cell receptor beta chain was documented in a study of beta chain features in type 1 diabetes. Study-level results: VDJ junctions from type 1 diabetes patients carried fewer insertions and larger deletions.

Since all of the isolated RNA was reverse transcribed, expressed TCRB transcripts were what got sequenced. Only in-frame clones appear in the TCRdb table, and some are missing; sequencing was by immunoSEQ multiplex PCR. Of around 150,000 clones listed, about 7.3% are singletons. Germline V gene sequence: CDR1 SGHVS, CDR2 FQNEAQ. The length of the CDR3 is 15 residues. V was shortened by 5 bases and J by 0 bases, with 8 bases between the two germline ends. This clone turned up a few times. Its antigen is still unknown. The receptor comes from a man younger than 30 in good health. The chain recombines TRBV7-8 with TRBJ2-6; possibly TRBD2 for D (6 bases). Sequencing was performed on central memory CD4+ T cells from blood. In DNA, the CDR3 is TGTGCCAGCAGCCTTAGCGGCTCTGGGGCCAACGTCCTGACTTTC. Its translation is CASSLSGSGANVLTF.